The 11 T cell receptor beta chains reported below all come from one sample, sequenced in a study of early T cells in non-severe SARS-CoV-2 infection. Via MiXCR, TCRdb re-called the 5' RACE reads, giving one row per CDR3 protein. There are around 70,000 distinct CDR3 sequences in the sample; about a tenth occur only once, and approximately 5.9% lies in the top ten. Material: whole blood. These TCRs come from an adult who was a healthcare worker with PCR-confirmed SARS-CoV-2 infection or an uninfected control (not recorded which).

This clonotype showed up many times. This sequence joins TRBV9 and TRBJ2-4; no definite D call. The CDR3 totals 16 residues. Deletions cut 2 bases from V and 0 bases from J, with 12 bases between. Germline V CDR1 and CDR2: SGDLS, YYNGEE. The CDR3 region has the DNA TGTGCCAGCAGCGTCAGCCCTATCCTAGCCAAAAACATTCAGTACTTC. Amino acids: CASSVSPILAKNIQYF.

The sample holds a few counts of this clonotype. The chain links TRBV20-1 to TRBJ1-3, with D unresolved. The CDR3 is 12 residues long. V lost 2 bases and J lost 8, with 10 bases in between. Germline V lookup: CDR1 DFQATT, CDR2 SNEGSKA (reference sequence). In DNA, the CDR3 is TGCAGTGCTAGAACCAGCCTCGACACCATATATTTT. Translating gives CSARTSLDTIYF.

The CDR3 sequence is CAISDRGQDEQYF. The CDR3 region has the DNA TGTGCCATCAGTGACAGGGGGCAGGACGAGCAGTACTTC. The chain links TRBV10-3 to TRBJ2-7; 8 bases are a match to TRBD1. From germline, CDR1 is ENHRY and CDR2 SYGVKD. CDR3 length equals 13 residues. The J segment lost 5 bases and the V segment lost 3 bases, leaving 3 bases of the junction unmatched.

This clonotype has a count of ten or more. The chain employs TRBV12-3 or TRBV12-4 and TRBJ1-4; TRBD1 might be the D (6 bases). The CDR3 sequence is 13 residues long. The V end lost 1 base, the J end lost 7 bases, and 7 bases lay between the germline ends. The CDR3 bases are TGTGCCAGCAGTTTAGGGGGGGCTGAAAAACTGTTTTTT. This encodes CASSLGGAEKLFF.

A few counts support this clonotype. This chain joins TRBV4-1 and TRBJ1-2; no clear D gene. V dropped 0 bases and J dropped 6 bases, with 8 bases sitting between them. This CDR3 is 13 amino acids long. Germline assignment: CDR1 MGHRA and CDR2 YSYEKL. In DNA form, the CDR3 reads TGCGCCAGCAGCCAAGATGGGGTCGATGGCTACACCTTC. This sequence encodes CASSQDGVDGYTF.

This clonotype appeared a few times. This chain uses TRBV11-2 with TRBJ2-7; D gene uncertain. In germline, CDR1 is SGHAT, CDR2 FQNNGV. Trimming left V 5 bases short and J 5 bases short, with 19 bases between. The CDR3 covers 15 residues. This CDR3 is CASSPLTILRNEQYF. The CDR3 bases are TGTGCCAGCAGCCCCCTAACCATCCTGAGAAACGAGCAGTACTTC.

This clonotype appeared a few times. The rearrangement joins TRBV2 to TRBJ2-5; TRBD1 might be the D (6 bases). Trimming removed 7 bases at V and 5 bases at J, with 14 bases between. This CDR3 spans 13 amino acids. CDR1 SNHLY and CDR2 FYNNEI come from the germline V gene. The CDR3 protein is CASNPGARETQYF. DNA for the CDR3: TGTGCCAGCAACCCAGGGGCGCGGGAGACCCAGTACTTC.

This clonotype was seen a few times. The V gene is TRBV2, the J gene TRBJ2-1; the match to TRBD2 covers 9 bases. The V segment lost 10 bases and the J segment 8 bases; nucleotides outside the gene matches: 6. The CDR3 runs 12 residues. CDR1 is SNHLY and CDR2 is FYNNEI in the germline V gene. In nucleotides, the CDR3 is TGTGCCACGGGACTAGCTCTCTATGAGCAGTTCTTC. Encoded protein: CATGLALYEQFF.

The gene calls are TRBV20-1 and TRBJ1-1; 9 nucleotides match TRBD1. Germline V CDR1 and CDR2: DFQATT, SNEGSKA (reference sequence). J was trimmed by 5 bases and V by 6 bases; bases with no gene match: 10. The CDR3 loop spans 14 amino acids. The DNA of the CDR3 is TGCAGTGCAAAATCCGGGACAGGGATGACTGAAGCTTTCTTT. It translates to CSAKSGTGMTEAFF.

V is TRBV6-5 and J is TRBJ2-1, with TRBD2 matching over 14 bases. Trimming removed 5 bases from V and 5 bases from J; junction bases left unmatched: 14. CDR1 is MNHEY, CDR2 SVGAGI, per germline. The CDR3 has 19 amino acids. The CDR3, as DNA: TGTGCCAGCAGTGAAAGACTAGCGGGAGGGTACGTAAAAAACAATGAGCAGTTCTTC. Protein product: CASSERLAGGYVKNNEQFF.

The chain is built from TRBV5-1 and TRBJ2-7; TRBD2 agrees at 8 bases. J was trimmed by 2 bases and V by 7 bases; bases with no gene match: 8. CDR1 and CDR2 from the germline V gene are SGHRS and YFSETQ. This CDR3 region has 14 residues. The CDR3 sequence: CASGTGGPAYEQYF. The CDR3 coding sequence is TGCGCCAGCGGAACGGGAGGGCCGGCCTACGAGCAGTACTTC.